The clone carrying this TCR beta chain was counted a single time. This sample stems from a study of blood T cell repertoires in COVID-19. CDR3 length equals 15 residues. The V end lost 1 base, the J end lost 3 bases, and 10 bases lay between the germline ends. Germline V gene data show CDR1 as SGHVS and CDR2 as FQNEAQ. TCRdb's copy holds only in-frame clones and misses some; the assay was immunoSEQ multiplex PCR. The sample records under 250,000 clones, 80% to 90% being singletons. This chain joins TRBV7-8 and TRBJ1-5; D call uncertain. The TCR sequence derives from a human donor in a cohort sampled during active COVID-19. The sample comprised peripheral blood. The CDR3 loop is CASSLDGRFNQPQHF. CDR3 DNA sequence: TGTGCCAGCAGCTTAGATGGCAGGTTCAATCAGCCCCAGCATTTT.